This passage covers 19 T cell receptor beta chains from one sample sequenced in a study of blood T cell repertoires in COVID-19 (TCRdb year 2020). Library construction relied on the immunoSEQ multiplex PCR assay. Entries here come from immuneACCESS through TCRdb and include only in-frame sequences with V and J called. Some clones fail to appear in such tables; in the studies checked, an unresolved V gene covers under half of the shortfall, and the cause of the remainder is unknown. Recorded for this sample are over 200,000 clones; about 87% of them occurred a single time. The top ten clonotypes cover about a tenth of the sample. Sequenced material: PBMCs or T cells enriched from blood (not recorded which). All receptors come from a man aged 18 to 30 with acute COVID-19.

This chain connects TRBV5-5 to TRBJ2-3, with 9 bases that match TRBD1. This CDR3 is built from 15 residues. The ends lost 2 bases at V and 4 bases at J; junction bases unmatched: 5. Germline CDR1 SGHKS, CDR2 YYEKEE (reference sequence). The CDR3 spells CASSFGRQGADTQYF. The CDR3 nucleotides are TGTGCCAGCAGCTTTGGGAGACAGGGGGCAGATACGCAGTATTTT.

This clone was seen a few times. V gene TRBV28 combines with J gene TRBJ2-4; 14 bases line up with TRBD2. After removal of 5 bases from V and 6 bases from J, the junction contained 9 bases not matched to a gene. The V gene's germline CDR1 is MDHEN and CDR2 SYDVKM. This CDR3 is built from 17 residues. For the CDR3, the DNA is TGTGCCAGCAGTCCCCGAGGACTAGCGGGAGGTGGAAACATTCAGTACTTC. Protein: CASSPRGLAGGGNIQYF.

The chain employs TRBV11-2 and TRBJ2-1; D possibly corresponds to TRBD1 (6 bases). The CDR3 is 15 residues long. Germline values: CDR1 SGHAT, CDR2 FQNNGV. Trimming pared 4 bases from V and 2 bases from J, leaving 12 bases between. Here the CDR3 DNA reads TGTGCCAGCAGCTACCGGGACAATCCCTACAATGAGCAGTTCTTC. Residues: CASSYRDNPYNEQFF.

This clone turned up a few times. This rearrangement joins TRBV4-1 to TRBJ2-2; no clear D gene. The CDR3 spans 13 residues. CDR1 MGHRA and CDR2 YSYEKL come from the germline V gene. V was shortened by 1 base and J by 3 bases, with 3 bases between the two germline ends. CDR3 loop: CASSQADTGELFF. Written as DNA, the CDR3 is TGCGCCAGCAGCCAAGCGGACACCGGGGAGCTGTTTTTT.

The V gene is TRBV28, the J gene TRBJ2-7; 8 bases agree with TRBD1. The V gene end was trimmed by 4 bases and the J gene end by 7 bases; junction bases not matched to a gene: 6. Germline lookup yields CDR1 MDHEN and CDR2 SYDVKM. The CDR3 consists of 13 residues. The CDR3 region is CASSSQGAGEQYF. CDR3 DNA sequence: TGTGCCAGCAGTTCCCAGGGGGCGGGGGAGCAGTACTTC.

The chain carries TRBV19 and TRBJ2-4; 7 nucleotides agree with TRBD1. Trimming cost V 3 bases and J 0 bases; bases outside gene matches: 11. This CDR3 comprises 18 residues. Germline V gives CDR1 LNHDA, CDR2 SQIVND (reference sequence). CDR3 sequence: CASSIGNRGETAKNIQYF. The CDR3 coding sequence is TGTGCCAGTAGTATCGGGAACAGGGGCGAGACAGCCAAAAACATTCAGTACTTC.

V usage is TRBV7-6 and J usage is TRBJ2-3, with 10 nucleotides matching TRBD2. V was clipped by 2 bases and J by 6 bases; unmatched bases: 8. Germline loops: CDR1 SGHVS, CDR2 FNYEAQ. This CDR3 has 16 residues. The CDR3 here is CASSLTSGRAVDTQYF. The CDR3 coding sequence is TGTGCCAGCAGCTTAACCAGCGGGAGGGCCGTGGATACGCAGTATTTT.

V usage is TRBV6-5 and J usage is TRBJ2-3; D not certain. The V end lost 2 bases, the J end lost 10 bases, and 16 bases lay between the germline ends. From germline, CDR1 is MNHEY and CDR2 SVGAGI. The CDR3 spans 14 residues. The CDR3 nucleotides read TGTGCCAGCAGTTACCATACTACCCGCGGTGCGCAGTATTTT. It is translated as CASSYHTTRGAQYF.

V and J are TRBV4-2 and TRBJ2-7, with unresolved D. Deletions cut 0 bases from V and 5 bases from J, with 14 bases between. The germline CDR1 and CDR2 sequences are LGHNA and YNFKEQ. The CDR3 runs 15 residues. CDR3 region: CASSQDQSSANEQYF. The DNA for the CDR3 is TGTGCCAGCAGCCAAGATCAATCCTCAGCGAACGAGCAGTACTTC.

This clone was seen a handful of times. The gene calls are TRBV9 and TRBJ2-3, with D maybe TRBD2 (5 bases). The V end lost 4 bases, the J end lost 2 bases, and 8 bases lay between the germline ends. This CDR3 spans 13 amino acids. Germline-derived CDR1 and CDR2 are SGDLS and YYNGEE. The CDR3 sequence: CASSLGLTDTQYF. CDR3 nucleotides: TGTGCCAGCAGCCTAGGACTCACAGATACGCAGTATTTT.

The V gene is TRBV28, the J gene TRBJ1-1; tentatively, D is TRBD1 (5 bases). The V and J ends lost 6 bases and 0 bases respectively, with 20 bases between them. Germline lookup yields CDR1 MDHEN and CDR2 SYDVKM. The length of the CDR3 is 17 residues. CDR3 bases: TGTGCCAGCAGCTGGGGGAGATGGGGACTTTTGAACACTGAAGCTTTCTTT. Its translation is CASSWGRWGLLNTEAFF.

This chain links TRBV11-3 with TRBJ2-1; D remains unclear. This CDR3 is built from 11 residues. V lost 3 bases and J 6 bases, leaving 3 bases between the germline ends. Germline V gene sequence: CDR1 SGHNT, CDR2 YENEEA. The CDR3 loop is CASSFFNEQFF. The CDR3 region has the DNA TGTGCCAGCAGCTTCTTCAATGAGCAGTTCTTC.

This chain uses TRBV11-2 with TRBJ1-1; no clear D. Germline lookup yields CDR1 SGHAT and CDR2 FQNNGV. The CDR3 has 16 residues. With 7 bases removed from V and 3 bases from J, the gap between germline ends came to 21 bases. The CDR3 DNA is TGTGCCAGCACCAGCTTTGTCCGAGACGGGGACACTGAAGCTTTCTTT. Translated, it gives CASTSFVRDGDTEAFF.

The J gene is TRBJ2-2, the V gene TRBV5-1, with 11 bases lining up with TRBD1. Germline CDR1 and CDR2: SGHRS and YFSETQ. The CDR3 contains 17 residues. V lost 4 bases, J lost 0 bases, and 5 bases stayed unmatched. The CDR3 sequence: CASSGQGAYANTGELFF. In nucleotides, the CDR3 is TGCGCCAGCAGCGGACAGGGGGCTTATGCGAACACCGGGGAGCTGTTTTTT.

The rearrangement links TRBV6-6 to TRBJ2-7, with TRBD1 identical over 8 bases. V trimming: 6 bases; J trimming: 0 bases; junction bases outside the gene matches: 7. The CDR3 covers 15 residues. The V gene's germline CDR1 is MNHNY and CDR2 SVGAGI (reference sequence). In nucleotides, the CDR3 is TGTGCCAGCAGAACTCCGGGACAGGACTCCTACGAGCAGTACTTC. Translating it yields CASRTPGQDSYEQYF.

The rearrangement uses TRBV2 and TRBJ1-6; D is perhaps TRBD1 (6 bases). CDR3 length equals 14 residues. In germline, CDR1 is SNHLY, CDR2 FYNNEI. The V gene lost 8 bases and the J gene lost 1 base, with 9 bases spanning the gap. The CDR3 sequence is CASRQASYNSPLHF. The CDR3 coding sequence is TGTGCCAGCCGACAGGCTTCCTATAATTCACCCCTCCACTTT.

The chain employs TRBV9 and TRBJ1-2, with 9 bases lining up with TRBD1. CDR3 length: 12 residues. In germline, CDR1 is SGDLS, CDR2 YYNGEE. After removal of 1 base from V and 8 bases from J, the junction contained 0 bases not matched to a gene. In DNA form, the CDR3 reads TGTGCCAGCAGCGTAACAGGGGGCGGCTACACCTTC. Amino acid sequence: CASSVTGGGYTF.

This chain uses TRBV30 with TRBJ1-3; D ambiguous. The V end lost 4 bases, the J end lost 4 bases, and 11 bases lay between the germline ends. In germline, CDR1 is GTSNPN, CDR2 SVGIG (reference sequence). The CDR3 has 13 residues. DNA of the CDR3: TGTGCCTGGAAAGCCGGGTGGGGAAACACCATATATTTT. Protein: CAWKAGWGNTIYF.

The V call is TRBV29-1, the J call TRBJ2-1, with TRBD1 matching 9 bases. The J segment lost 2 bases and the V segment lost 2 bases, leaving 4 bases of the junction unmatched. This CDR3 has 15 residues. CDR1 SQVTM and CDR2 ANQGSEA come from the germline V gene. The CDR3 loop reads CSVEPGTGPYNEQFF. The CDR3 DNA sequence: TGCAGCGTTGAACCCGGGACAGGGCCCTACAATGAGCAGTTCTTC.